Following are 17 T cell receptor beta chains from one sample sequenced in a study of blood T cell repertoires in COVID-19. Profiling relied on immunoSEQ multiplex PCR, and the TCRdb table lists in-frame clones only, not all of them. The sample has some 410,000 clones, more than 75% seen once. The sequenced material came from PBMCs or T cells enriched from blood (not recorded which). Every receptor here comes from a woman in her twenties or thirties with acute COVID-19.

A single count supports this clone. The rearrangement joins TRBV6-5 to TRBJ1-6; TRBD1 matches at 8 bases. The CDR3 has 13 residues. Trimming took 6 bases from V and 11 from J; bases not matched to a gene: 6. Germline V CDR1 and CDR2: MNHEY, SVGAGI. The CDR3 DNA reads TGTGCCAGCAGGCAGGACAGGGCAACACCCCTCCACTTT. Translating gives CASRQDRATPLHF.

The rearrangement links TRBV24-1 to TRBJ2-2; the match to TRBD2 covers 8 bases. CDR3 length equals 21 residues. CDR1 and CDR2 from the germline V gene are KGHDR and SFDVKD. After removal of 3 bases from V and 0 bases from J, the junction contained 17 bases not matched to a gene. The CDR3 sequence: CATSDRRRGGSGASNTGELFF. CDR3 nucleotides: TGTGCCACCAGTGATCGGCGTCGGGGGGGTAGCGGGGCTTCGAACACCGGGGAGCTGTTTTTT.

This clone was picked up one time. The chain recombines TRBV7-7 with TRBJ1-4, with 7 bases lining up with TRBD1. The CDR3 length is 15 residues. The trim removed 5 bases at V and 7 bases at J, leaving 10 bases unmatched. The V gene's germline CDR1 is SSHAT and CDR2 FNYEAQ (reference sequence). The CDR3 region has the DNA TGTGCCAGCAGCCTCAACAGGGGTGAGAGTGAAAAACTGTTTTTT. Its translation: CASSLNRGESEKLFF.

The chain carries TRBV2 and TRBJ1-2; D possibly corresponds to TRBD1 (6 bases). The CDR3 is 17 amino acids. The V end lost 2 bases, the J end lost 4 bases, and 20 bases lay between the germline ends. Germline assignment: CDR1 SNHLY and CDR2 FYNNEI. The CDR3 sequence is CASSERSWGTPLYGYTF. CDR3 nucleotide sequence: TGTGCCAGCAGTGAAAGGTCCTGGGGGACACCGCTCTATGGCTACACCTTC.

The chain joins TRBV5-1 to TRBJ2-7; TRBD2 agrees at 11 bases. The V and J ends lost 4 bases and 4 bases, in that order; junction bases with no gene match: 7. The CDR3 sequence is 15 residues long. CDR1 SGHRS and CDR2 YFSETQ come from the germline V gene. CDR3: CASSPGTSGGYEQYF. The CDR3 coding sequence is TGCGCCAGCAGCCCAGGGACTAGCGGAGGATACGAGCAGTACTTC.

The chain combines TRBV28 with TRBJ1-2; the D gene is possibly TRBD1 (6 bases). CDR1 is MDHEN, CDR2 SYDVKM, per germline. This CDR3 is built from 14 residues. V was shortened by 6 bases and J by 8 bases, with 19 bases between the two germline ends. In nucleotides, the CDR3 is TGTGCCAGCAGCCCCCGACAGGTTTGGAAGGGCTACACCTTC. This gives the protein CASSPRQVWKGYTF.

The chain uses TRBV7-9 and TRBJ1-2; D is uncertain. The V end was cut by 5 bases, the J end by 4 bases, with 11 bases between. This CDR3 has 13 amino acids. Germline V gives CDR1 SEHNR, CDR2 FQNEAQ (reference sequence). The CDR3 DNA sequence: TGTGCCAGCAGCCACACGGAGGGCTATGGCTACACCTTC. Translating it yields CASSHTEGYGYTF.

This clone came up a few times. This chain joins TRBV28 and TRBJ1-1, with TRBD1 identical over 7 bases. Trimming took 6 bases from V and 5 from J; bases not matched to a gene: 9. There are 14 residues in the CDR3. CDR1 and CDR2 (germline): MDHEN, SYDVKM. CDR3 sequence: CASSIRQGRTEAFF. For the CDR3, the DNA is TGTGCCAGCAGCATTCGACAGGGTCGAACTGAAGCTTTCTTT. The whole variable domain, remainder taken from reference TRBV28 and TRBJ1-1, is DVKVTQSSRYLVKRTGEKVFLECVQDMDHENMFWYRQDPGLGLRLIYFSYDVKMKEKGDIPEGYSVSREKKERFSLILESASTNQTSMYLCASSIRQGRTEAFFGQGTRLTVV.

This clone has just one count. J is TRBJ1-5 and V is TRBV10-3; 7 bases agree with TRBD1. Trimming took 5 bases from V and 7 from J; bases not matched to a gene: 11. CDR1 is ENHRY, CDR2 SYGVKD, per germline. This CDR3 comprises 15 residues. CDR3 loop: CAISPEDRVTQPQHF. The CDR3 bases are TGTGCCATCAGTCCGGAAGACAGGGTTACCCAGCCCCAGCATTTT.

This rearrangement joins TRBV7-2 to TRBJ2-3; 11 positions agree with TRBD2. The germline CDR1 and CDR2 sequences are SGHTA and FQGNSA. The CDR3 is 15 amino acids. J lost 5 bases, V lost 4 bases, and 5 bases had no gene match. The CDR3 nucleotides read TGTGCCAGCAGCTCGGCGACTAGCGGGAAAGATACGCAGTATTTT. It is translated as CASSSATSGKDTQYF.

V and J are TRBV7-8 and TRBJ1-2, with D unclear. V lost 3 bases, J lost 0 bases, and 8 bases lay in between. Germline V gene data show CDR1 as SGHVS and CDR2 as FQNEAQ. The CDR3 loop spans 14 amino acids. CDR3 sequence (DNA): TGTGCCAGCAGCTTCCGAGAAGCTAACTATGGCTACACCTTC. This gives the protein CASSFREANYGYTF.

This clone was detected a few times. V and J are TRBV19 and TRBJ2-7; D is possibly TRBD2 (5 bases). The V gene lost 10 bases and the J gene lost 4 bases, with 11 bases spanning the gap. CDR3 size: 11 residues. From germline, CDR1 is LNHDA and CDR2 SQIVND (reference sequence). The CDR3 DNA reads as TGTGCCACCGGGGAGATATACGAGCAGTACTTC. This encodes CATGEIYEQYF.

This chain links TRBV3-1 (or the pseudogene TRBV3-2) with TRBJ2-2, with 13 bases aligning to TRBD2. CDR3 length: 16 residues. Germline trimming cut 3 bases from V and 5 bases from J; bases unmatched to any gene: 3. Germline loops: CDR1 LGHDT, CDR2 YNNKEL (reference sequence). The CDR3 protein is CASSHRLAGGTGELFF. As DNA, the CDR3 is TGTGCCAGCAGCCATAGACTAGCGGGGGGAACCGGGGAGCTGTTTTTT.

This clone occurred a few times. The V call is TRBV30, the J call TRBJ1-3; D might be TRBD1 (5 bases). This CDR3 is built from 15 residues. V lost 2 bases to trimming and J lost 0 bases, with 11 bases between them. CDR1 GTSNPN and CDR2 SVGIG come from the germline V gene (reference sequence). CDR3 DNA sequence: TGTGCCTGGAGTTTATGGGGGGGCTCTGGAAACACCATATATTTT. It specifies CAWSLWGGSGNTIYF.

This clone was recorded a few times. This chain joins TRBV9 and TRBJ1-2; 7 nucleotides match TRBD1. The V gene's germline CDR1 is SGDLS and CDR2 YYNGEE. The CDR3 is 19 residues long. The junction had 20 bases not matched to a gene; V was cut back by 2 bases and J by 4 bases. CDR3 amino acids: CASSVLRGTGTVFTYGYTF. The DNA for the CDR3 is TGTGCCAGCAGCGTTCTCAGGGGCACCGGGACAGTTTTCACCTATGGCTACACCTTC.

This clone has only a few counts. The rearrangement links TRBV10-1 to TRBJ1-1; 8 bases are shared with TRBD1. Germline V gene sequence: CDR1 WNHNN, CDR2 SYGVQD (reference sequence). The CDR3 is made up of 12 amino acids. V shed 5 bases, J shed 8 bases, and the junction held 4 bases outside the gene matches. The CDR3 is CASSHSGGEAFF. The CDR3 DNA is TGCGCCAGCAGTCATTCAGGGGGCGAAGCTTTCTTT.

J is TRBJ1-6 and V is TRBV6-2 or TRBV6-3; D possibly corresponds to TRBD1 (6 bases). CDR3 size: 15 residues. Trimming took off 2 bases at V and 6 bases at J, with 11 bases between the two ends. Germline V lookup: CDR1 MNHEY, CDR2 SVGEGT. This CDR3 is CASSYHDRPNSPLHF. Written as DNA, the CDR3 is TGTGCCAGCAGTTACCACGACAGGCCTAATTCACCCCTCCACTTT.